This note documents a single T cell receptor (beta chain) sequence. A read error may explain this, as a much larger clone is one base away. Authors' processing steps: From reference gene primer amplification, estimates of nucleated cell counts were derived. Sequencing was performed with immunoSEQ multiplex PCR; in TCRdb, only in-frame clones are kept and a portion is missing. The V and J calls and clone size are taken from that table; D and trimming were inferred from the DNA. The sample includes more than 140,000 clones, roughly 88% seen only once; the top ten take 5.5% to 8%. This sample was taken from a study of blood T cell repertoires in COVID-19. Background on the study: There were acute and convalescent COVID-19 samples, and they came from the United States, Italy and Spain. The cDNA or gDNA used as material had been derived from T cells, B-cell-depleted T cells, or PBMCs.

The sample was peripheral blood. This clonotype originated in a woman in her fifties or sixties in a cohort sampled during active or convalescent COVID-19.

For the CDR3, the DNA is TGTGCCAGCTCACCCGACAGAAACTATGGCTACACCTTC. This encodes CASSPDRNYGYTF. J is TRBJ1-2 and V is TRBV18, with D maybe TRBD1 (5 bases). The CDR3 consists of 13 residues. Germline-derived CDR1 and CDR2 are KGHSH and LQKENI. Trimming took off 3 bases at V and 2 bases at J, with 7 bases between the two ends.